One and the same sample provided the 26 T cell receptor beta chains below, sequenced in a study of blood T cell repertoires in COVID-19. Only in-frame clones appear in the TCRdb table, and some are missing; sequencing was by immunoSEQ multiplex PCR. The table has about 160,000 clones, around 82% seen once; the top ten hold 5.5% to 7.5%. The sequenced sample was peripheral blood. These receptors all stem from a woman aged 40 to 55 with COVID-19, enrolled during active disease.

This CDR3 is CAWTRPGQGASKAFF. CDR3 DNA sequence: TGTGCCTGGACCCGACCGGGACAGGGGGCCTCAAAAGCTTTCTTT. The V and J genes are TRBV30 and TRBJ1-1; 12 bases agree with TRBD1. CDR1 is GTSNPN, CDR2 SVGIG, per germline (reference sequence). Losses at the gene ends were 4 bases for V and 9 bases for J; bases not matched to a gene: 12. The CDR3 is 15 residues long. The full variable domain, completed using reference TRBV30 and TRBJ1-1, is SQTIHQWPATLVQPVGSPLSLECTVEGTSNPNLYWYRQAAGRGLQLLFYSVGIGQISSEVPQNLSASRPQDRQFILSSKKLLLSDSGFYLCAWTRPGQGASKAFFGQGTRLTVV.

The chain employs TRBV27 and TRBJ1-6; no reliable D call. Germline CDR1 reads MNHEY; CDR2 reads SMNVEV (reference sequence). V lost 0 bases and J lost 9, with 12 bases in between. The CDR3 consists of 15 residues. Written as DNA, the CDR3 is TGTGCCAGCAGTTTATCGCGACTCCAAGGTTCACCCCTCCACTTT. This codes for CASSLSRLQGSPLHF.

The V gene is TRBV7-3, the J gene TRBJ1-1, with 7 bases that match TRBD1. The germline gives CDR1 SGHTA, CDR2 FQGTGA. V was clipped by 0 bases and J by 1 base; unmatched bases: 2. CDR3 length: 15 residues. The CDR3 DNA reads TGTGCCAGCAGCTTAACCGGGACAGCGAACACTGAAGCTTTCTTT. Amino acids: CASSLTGTANTEAFF.

The chain links TRBV7-8 to TRBJ1-5; D is perhaps TRBD1 (6 bases). The CDR3 covers 15 residues. With 5 bases removed from V and 6 bases from J, the gap between germline ends came to 17 bases. CDR1 SGHVS and CDR2 FQNEAQ come from the germline V gene. The CDR3 sequence is CASSPYSTGAQPQHF. DNA of the CDR3: TGTGCCAGCAGCCCCTACTCGACAGGTGCTCAGCCCCAGCATTTT.

V usage is TRBV28 and J usage is TRBJ2-7, with TRBD1 as a possible D gene (6 bases). Trimming shortened V by 5 bases and J by 2 bases, and 13 bases separated the two germline ends. The CDR3 length is 14 residues. CDR1 is MDHEN, CDR2 SYDVKM, per germline. CDR3 sequence (DNA): TGTGCCAGCAGTGTCCACAGGGTACCCTACGAGCAGTACTTC. Translating gives CASSVHRVPYEQYF.

The V and J genes are TRBV4-2 and TRBJ2-3; D remains unclear. Trimming took 0 bases from V and 1 from J, leaving 8 bases between them. CDR1 LGHNA and CDR2 YNFKEQ come from the germline V gene. The CDR3 totals 15 residues. CDR3 sequence: CASSQEKRGTDTQYF. Written as DNA, the CDR3 is TGTGCCAGCAGCCAAGAAAAGCGAGGCACAGATACGCAGTATTTT.

The V and J genes are TRBV18 and TRBJ2-3; TRBD2 matches 10 bases. Germline trimming cut 3 bases from V and 4 bases from J; bases unmatched to any gene: 4. In germline, CDR1 is KGHSH, CDR2 LQKENI. CDR3 size: 15 residues. The CDR3 region has the DNA TGTGCCAGCTCACCTGGGACTAGCGTTCCAGATACGCAGTATTTT. Amino acid sequence: CASSPGTSVPDTQYF.

V and J are TRBV7-9 and TRBJ1-2, with 9 bases fitting TRBD1. The CDR3 has 15 residues. The junction had 9 bases not matched to a gene; V was cut back by 7 bases and J by 3 bases. CDR1 is SEHNR, CDR2 FQNEAQ, per germline (reference sequence). This CDR3 reads CASTKNRGLDYGYTF. DNA for the CDR3: TGTGCCAGCACAAAAAACAGGGGGCTGGACTATGGCTACACCTTC.

The rearrangement links TRBV20-1 to TRBJ2-5; 7 bases are a match to TRBD1. Trimming at V came to 8 bases and at J to 3 bases, leaving 3 bases not matched to a gene. The CDR3 has 11 residues. Germline CDR1 and CDR2: DFQATT and SNEGSKA (reference sequence). The DNA for the CDR3 is TGCAGTACCGGGACAGAAGAGACCCAGTACTTC. This gives the protein CSTGTEETQYF.

The rearrangement links TRBV14 to TRBJ2-1; D ambiguous. The V gene's germline CDR1 is SGHDN and CDR2 FVKESK. V was trimmed by 4 bases and J by 10 bases, leaving 11 bases between them. The CDR3 runs 12 residues. CDR3 sequence reads: CASSPRGTEQFF. Here the CDR3 DNA reads TGTGCCAGCAGCCCTAGAGGTACGGAGCAGTTCTTC.

Only one count was recorded for this clone. This chain joins TRBV7-9 and TRBJ2-5; TRBD2 matches at 14 bases. Germline-derived CDR1 and CDR2 are SEHNR and FQNEAQ (reference sequence). After removal of 4 bases from V and 7 bases from J, the junction contained 5 bases not matched to a gene. The CDR3 consists of 15 residues. The CDR3 bases are TGTGCCAGCAGCTCCGGGACTAGCGGGAGAGTGACCCAGTACTTC. This gives the protein CASSSGTSGRVTQYF.

The chain couples TRBV19 to TRBJ2-7; 14 bases are shared with TRBD2. This CDR3 contains 18 residues. The germline CDR1 and CDR2 sequences are LNHDA and SQIVND (reference sequence). With 4 bases clipped from V and 0 bases from J, the junction kept 8 bases outside the gene matches. CDR3 residues: CASSKTPGTSGSSYEQYF. CDR3 nucleotide sequence: TGTGCCAGTAGTAAAACTCCCGGGACTAGCGGGAGCTCCTACGAGCAGTACTTC.

V is TRBV11-2 and J is TRBJ2-2; D is ambiguous. The V and J ends lost 0 bases and 7 bases respectively, with 6 bases between them. Germline CDR1 is SGHAT and CDR2 is FQNNGV. The CDR3 length is 13 residues. The CDR3 region has the DNA TGTGCCAGCAGCTTAGATCCCCACGGGGAGCTGTTTTTT. Translated: CASSLDPHGELFF.

The gene calls are TRBV29-1 and TRBJ2-1; 12 positions match TRBD2. V shed 7 bases, J shed 8 bases, and the junction held 9 bases outside the gene matches. Per germline, CDR1 SQVTM and CDR2 ANQGSEA. The CDR3 loop spans 14 amino acids. The CDR3 spells CSAILAGGYYEQFF. Written as DNA, the CDR3 is TGCAGCGCCATACTAGCGGGAGGATATTATGAGCAGTTCTTC.

The chain has TRBV11-2 and TRBJ2-1, with a tentative D call TRBD2 (6 bases). This CDR3 comprises 15 residues. The V and J ends lost 5 bases and 4 bases respectively, with 15 bases between them. From germline, CDR1 is SGHAT and CDR2 FQNNGV. The CDR3 region is CASSPDQRAYNEQFF. For the CDR3, the DNA is TGTGCCAGCAGCCCTGACCAGCGGGCATACAATGAGCAGTTCTTC.

The chain joins TRBV6-5 to TRBJ2-1; D not certain. The CDR3 has 15 amino acids. In germline, CDR1 is MNHEY, CDR2 SVGAGI. The ends were cut back, 0 bases at V and 6 bases at J, with 12 bases in the middle. The CDR3 region is CASSYSRGQFNEQFF. The CDR3 DNA reads TGTGCCAGCAGTTACTCACGTGGGCAGTTCAATGAGCAGTTCTTC.

V gene TRBV2 combines with J gene TRBJ1-5, with 8 bases lining up with TRBD1. This CDR3 comprises 15 residues. Trimming removed 6 bases from V and 1 base from J; junction bases left unmatched: 5. CDR1 and CDR2 from the germline V gene are SNHLY and FYNNEI. CDR3 loop: CASSGDRSSNQPQHF. The CDR3 DNA sequence: TGTGCCAGCAGCGGGGACAGGAGCAGCAATCAGCCCCAGCATTTT.

The chain joins TRBV4-1 to TRBJ1-5; TRBD1 matches at 8 bases. CDR1 and CDR2 (germline): MGHRA, YSYEKL. The CDR3 runs 15 residues. V shed 4 bases and J 4 bases; nucleotides not matched to a gene: 6. As DNA, the CDR3 is TGCGCCAGCAGCCGGGGACAGGAGGGGAATCAGCCCCAGCATTTT. Translated: CASSRGQEGNQPQHF.

The rearrangement uses TRBV2 and TRBJ2-1, with 11 positions matching TRBD2. Trimming removed 4 bases from V and 9 bases from J; junction bases left unmatched: 11. The CDR3 length is 16 residues. Germline loops: CDR1 SNHLY, CDR2 FYNNEI. CDR3 DNA: TGTGCCAGCAGTGCCCTGACTAGCGGGAACGGTGGTGAGCAGTTCTTC. Translated, it gives CASSALTSGNGGEQFF.

The V call is TRBV19, the J call TRBJ2-5, with 7 bases identical to TRBD2. Germline V gives CDR1 LNHDA, CDR2 SQIVND (reference sequence). Germline trimming cut 0 bases from V and 6 bases from J; bases unmatched to any gene: 7. The CDR3 is 15 residues long. In nucleotides, the CDR3 is TGTGCCAGTAGTATAGATCAGACTAGCCCCAAGACCCAGTACTTC. This encodes CASSIDQTSPKTQYF.

V gene TRBV9 combines with J gene TRBJ2-1, with 9 nucleotides matching TRBD2. Germline CDR1 reads SGDLS; CDR2 reads YYNGEE. V was clipped by 4 bases and J by 0 bases; unmatched bases: 8. This CDR3 has 17 amino acids. The CDR3 DNA sequence: TGTGCCAGCAGCAAAGGTAGCGGGAGAAGCTCCTACAATGAGCAGTTCTTC. This codes for CASSKGSGRSSYNEQFF.

DNA for the CDR3: TGTGCCAGCAGCATCCAACCGGGGAACTTAGGCACTGAAGCTTTCTTT. Translated, it gives CASSIQPGNLGTEAFF. The chain links TRBV7-3 to TRBJ1-1; D unclear. CDR1 SGHTA and CDR2 FQGTGA come from the germline V gene. This CDR3 region has 16 residues. Between the trimmed V and J ends, which lost 5 bases and 4 bases, there was a span of 20 bases.

The chain recombines TRBV13 with TRBJ2-2; 7 bases align to TRBD2. J gave up 3 bases and V 2 bases, and 6 bases lay outside the gene matches. Germline CDR1 and CDR2: PRHDT and FYEKMQ (reference sequence). There are 16 residues in the CDR3. The CDR3 DNA sequence: TGTGCCAGCAGCTTACTGGGCGGGGGTTACACCGGGGAGCTGTTTTTT. Translation: CASSLLGGGYTGELFF.

This clone appeared once. This chain uses TRBV5-5 with TRBJ1-2; 8 positions match TRBD1. The CDR3 loop spans 14 amino acids. The germline gives CDR1 SGHKS, CDR2 YYEKEE (reference sequence). V was clipped by 3 bases and J by 4 bases; unmatched bases: 5. The CDR3 reads CASSSIGQGYGYTF. The CDR3 DNA reads TGTGCCAGCAGCTCGATCGGACAGGGCTATGGCTACACCTTC.

V gene TRBV19 combines with J gene TRBJ1-5, with D possibly TRBD1 on 5 matching bases. This CDR3 is 18 amino acids long. V was clipped by 6 bases and J by 0 bases, with 21 bases between them. Germline loops: CDR1 LNHDA, CDR2 SQIVND (reference sequence). Written as DNA, the CDR3 is TGTGCCAGTAGGGCAACCGGGGGGACGGTGCCTAGCAATCAGCCCCAGCATTTT. Amino acids: CASRATGGTVPSNQPQHF.

This clone appeared a few times. This rearrangement joins TRBV3-1 (or the pseudogene TRBV3-2) to TRBJ1-6; TRBD1 might be the D (5 bases). The CDR3 sequence is 16 residues long. Germline CDR1 LGHDT, CDR2 YNNKEL (reference sequence). The V and J ends lost 3 bases and 10 bases respectively, with 19 bases between them. CDR3 sequence: CASSHTLGRDGSPLHF. DNA of the CDR3: TGTGCCAGCAGCCACACGTTAGGCAGGGATGGATCACCCCTCCACTTT.